The 17 T cell receptor beta chains below all came from one sample that was sequenced in a study of blood T cell repertoires in COVID-19. Sequenced by immunoSEQ multiplex PCR; TCRdb stores in-frame clones only, minus some. The sample yields about 61,000 clones, around four fifths seen once. Sample: peripheral blood. The source of these receptors is a man aged 65 to 79 with acute or convalescent COVID-19.

This chain links TRBV5-1 with TRBJ2-6, with a possible D match to TRBD2 (7 bases). Per germline, CDR1 SGHRS and CDR2 YFSETQ. Trimming pared 6 bases from V and 4 bases from J, leaving 14 bases between. The CDR3 is 15 residues long. The CDR3 DNA reads TGCGCCAGCACCGAGGGGGGGCAAGGGGCCAACGTCCTGACTTTC. Translation gives CASTEGGQGANVLTF.

CDR3 sequence (DNA): TGTGCCAGCAGGGTGGGGGGAAACAATGAGCAGTTCTTC. Its protein is CASRVGGNNEQFF. The chain combines TRBV12-3 or TRBV12-4 with TRBJ2-1, with D possibly TRBD2 on 6 matching bases. Deletions cut 6 bases from V and 5 bases from J, with 11 bases between. The CDR3 runs 13 residues.

This clone has a handful of counts. This chain connects TRBV6-5 to TRBJ1-2; 9 positions agree with TRBD1. J gave up 4 bases and V 2 bases, and 8 bases lay outside the gene matches. This CDR3 has 16 residues. In germline, CDR1 is MNHEY, CDR2 SVGAGI. The CDR3 region is CASSYVRTGGSYGYTF. The CDR3 DNA sequence: TGTGCCAGCAGTTACGTACGTACAGGGGGCAGCTATGGCTACACCTTC.

The chain couples TRBV6-5 to TRBJ1-3, with a possible D match to TRBD1 (5 bases). The CDR3 loop spans 15 amino acids. The V and J ends lost 5 bases and 3 bases respectively, with 14 bases between them. From germline, CDR1 is MNHEY and CDR2 SVGAGI. The CDR3 bases are TGTGCCAGCAGTCCCATGGGGGGGGATGGAAACACCATATATTTT. It encodes CASSPMGGDGNTIYF.

The chain couples TRBV13 to TRBJ2-3; possibly TRBD2 for D (6 bases). Germline CDR1 reads PRHDT; CDR2 reads FYEKMQ (reference sequence). The germline V and J ends were trimmed by 5 bases and 5 bases, with 11 bases remaining between them. This CDR3 region has 13 residues. CDR3 nucleotides: TGTGCCAGCAGCCCTTCGGGGGAAGATACGCAGTATTTT. Residues: CASSPSGEDTQYF.

J is TRBJ1-2 and V is TRBV6-1, with 7 positions matching TRBD1. The length of the CDR3 is 14 residues. The ends lost 2 bases at V and 7 bases at J; junction bases unmatched: 7. From germline, CDR1 is MNHNS and CDR2 SASEGT. For the CDR3, the DNA is TGTGCCAGCAGTGAATCTACGACAGGGCTTGGCTACACCTTC. It translates to CASSESTTGLGYTF.

This clone has only one observation. The V and J genes are TRBV7-9 and TRBJ2-3; D might be TRBD2 (5 bases). The V gene lost 2 bases and the J gene lost 6 bases, with 9 bases spanning the gap. There are 13 residues in the CDR3. Germline values: CDR1 SEHNR, CDR2 FQNEAQ (reference sequence). This chain's CDR3 is CASSLLGGDTQYF. The DNA for the CDR3 is TGTGCCAGCAGCTTACTCGGCGGGGATACGCAGTATTTT.

This chain connects TRBV28 to TRBJ1-2, with TRBD1 as a possible D gene (6 bases). The CDR3 sequence is 12 residues long. Between the trimmed V and J ends, which lost 6 bases and 6 bases, there was a span of 11 bases. Germline values: CDR1 MDHEN, CDR2 SYDVKM. CDR3 in amino acids: CASRDSEDGYTF. The CDR3 nucleotides are TGTGCCAGCAGGGACAGTGAGGATGGCTACACCTTC.

J is TRBJ1-1 and V is TRBV4-1; 8 nucleotides match TRBD1. The V segment lost 1 base and the J segment 11 bases; nucleotides outside the gene matches: 6. This CDR3 comprises 13 residues. Germline V gene lookup returns CDR1 MGHRA and CDR2 YSYEKL. The CDR3 loop reads CASSQGPDRVAFF. Here the CDR3 DNA reads TGCGCCAGCAGCCAAGGGCCGGACAGGGTGGCTTTCTTT.

The chain links TRBV4-1 to TRBJ2-2; 10 bases line up with TRBD1. In germline, CDR1 is MGHRA, CDR2 YSYEKL. The CDR3 has 20 amino acids. V dropped 1 base and J dropped 3; count of bases not matched to a gene: 14. CDR3 sequence (DNA): TGCGCCAGCAGCCAAGGTTTTTCTTCGAGGGGACAGGGGCACACCGGGGAGCTGTTTTTT. Its protein product is CASSQGFSSRGQGHTGELFF.

CDR3 protein: CASSTDRNTIYF. CDR3 coding DNA: TGTGCTAGTTCAACCGACAGAAACACCATATATTTT. The chain joins TRBV12-5 to TRBJ1-3; D gene unclear. V lost 8 bases and J lost 5, with 10 bases in between. CDR3 length: 12 residues. Germline V CDR1 and CDR2: LGHNT, FRNRAP.

The chain combines TRBV23-1 with TRBJ2-7, with 7 positions matching TRBD1. TRBV23-1 is reported as an ORF; its role is uncertain. The trim removed 2 bases at V and 0 bases at J, leaving 4 bases unmatched. The CDR3 is 15 residues long. This CDR3 is CASSQETGPSYEQYF. Here the CDR3 DNA reads TGCGCCAGCAGTCAAGAGACAGGGCCCTCCTACGAGCAGTACTTC.

The rearrangement links TRBV5-6 to TRBJ2-7; the D gene is possibly TRBD2 (5 bases). Germline CDR1 is SGHDT and CDR2 is YYEEEE. The CDR3 spans 14 residues. Trimming cost V 1 base and J 3 bases, with 11 bases left between them. The CDR3 region has the DNA TGTGCCAGCAGCTTGTACGGGGAGTACTACGAGCAGTACTTC. It is translated as CASSLYGEYYEQYF.

The chain joins TRBV24-1 to TRBJ1-2; TRBD1 matches 7 bases. Germline V CDR1 and CDR2: KGHDR, SFDVKD. Unmatched junction bases numbered 4, after V lost 6 bases and J lost 7 bases. The CDR3 covers 12 residues. CDR3 in DNA: TGTGCCACCAGTACAGGGGACGCTGGCTACACCTTC. Translated, it gives CATSTGDAGYTF.

This clone was detected many times. The rearrangement joins TRBV5-1 to TRBJ2-3; weak D call: TRBD1 (6 bases). The CDR3 extends over 15 amino acids. Germline CDR1 and CDR2: SGHRS and YFSETQ. Trimming cost V 4 bases and J 2 bases, with 14 bases left between them. Written as DNA, the CDR3 is TGCGCCAGCAGCCCCTGGACAGCGATCACAGATACGCAGTATTTT. It specifies CASSPWTAITDTQYF.

CDR3 nucleotide sequence: TGTGCCAGCAGCCTCAGACAGGGGGCCTACGAGACCCAGTACTTC. Translated: CASSLRQGAYETQYF. V is TRBV5-5 and J is TRBJ2-5; 10 positions agree with TRBD1. Looked up from germline, CDR1 is SGHKS and CDR2 is YYEKEE (reference sequence). The CDR3 consists of 15 residues. Losses at the gene ends were 4 bases for V and 5 bases for J; bases not matched to a gene: 8.

This clone was counted many times. The chain uses TRBV4-1 and TRBJ2-2; weak D call: TRBD1 (5 bases). CDR1 is MGHRA, CDR2 YSYEKL, per germline. V lost 2 bases to trimming and J lost 2 bases, with 12 bases between them. This CDR3 region has 16 residues. The CDR3 spells CASSQSGSFNTGELFF. The CDR3 DNA reads as TGCGCCAGCAGCCAATCAGGGTCTTTTAACACCGGGGAGCTGTTTTTT.